This TCR beta chain was obtained from a study of human T cells and chemical hapten exposure. The wider study: Sensitizing treatment utilized 2% DPC over an approximately 2 cm by approximately 2 cm portion of upper inner arm skin.

Time point here: patch test 1, 2 weeks after DPC sensitization. The treatment here: therapeutic diphenylcyclopropenone sensitization with weekly scalp DPC. TCRdb analysed the RACE reads with MiXCR anew, one entry per CDR3 protein. This table has around 120,000 distinct CDR3 sequences, roughly 15% appearing once. V lost 5 bases and J lost 10; bases outside the gene matches: 10. Looked up from germline, CDR1 is SGHTA and CDR2 is FQGNSA. CDR3 length: 15 amino acids. This clonotype was found many times. The TCR comes from a man aged 18 to 30 with alopecia areata. Some clones in this sample may be carry-over from other donors' samples. This chain connects TRBV7-2 to TRBJ2-1, with 11 bases that match TRBD2. This specimen was whole blood, taken in connection with sensitization to the hapten diphenylcyclopropenone (DPC). Here the CDR3 reads CASSPLAGAGGEQFF. The CDR3 nucleotides are TGTGCCAGCAGCCCACTAGCGGGGGCCGGTGGAGAGCAGTTCTTC. The full variable domain, rest sourced from reference TRBV7-2 and TRBJ2-1, is GAGVSQSPSNKVTEKGKDVELRCDPISGHTALYWYRQSLGQGLEFLIYFQGNSAPDKSGLPSDRFSAERTGGSVSTLTIQRTQQEDSAVYLCASSPLAGAGGEQFFGPGTRLTVL.